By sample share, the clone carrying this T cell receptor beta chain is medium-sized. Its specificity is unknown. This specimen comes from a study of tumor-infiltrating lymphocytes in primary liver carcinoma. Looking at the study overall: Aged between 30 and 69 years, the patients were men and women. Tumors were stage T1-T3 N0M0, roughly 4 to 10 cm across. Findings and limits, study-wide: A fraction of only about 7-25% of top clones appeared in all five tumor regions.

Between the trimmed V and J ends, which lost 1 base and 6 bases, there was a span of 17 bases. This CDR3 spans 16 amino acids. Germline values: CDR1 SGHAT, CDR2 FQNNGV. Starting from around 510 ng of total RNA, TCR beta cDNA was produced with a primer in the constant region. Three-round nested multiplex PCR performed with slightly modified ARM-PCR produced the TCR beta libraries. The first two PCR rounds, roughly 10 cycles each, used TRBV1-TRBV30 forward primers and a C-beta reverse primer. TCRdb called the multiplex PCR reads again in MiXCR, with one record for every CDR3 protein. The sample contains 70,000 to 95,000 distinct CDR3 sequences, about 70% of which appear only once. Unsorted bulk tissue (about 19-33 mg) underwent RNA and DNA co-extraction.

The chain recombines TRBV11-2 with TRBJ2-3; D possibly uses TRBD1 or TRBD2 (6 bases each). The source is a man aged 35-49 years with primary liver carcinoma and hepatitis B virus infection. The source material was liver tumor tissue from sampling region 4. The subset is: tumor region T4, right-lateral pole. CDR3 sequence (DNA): TGTGCCAGCAGCTTAGCCTGGGCCGGGGGCGCGGATACGCAGTATTTT. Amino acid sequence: CASSLAWAGGADTQYF.